Shown below are 28 T cell receptor beta chains from a single sample sequenced in a study of memory CD4+ T cells and cytomegalovirus serostatus. Single viable CD3+CD4+CD8-CD45RO+ cells were sorted as the memory CD4+ T cells. Only in-frame clones appear in the TCRdb table, and some are missing; sequencing was by immunoSEQ multiplex PCR. The sample includes roughly 50,000 clones, roughly four fifths of them seen just once. Sequenced input: memory CD4+ T cells from blood. The receptors derive from an adult in good health and CMV-seronegative.

The chain recombines TRBV13 with TRBJ1-5; D call uncertain. Germline loops: CDR1 PRHDT, CDR2 FYEKMQ (reference sequence). V was shortened by 3 bases and J by 3 bases, with 6 bases between the two germline ends. The CDR3 length is 13 residues. DNA for the CDR3: TGTGCCAGCAGCTTCCAGAACAATCAGCCCCAGCATTTT. Its translation is CASSFQNNQPQHF.

The chain recombines TRBV4-3 with TRBJ2-3; 11 nucleotides align to TRBD2. The J segment lost 4 bases and the V segment lost 3 bases, leaving 3 bases of the junction unmatched. Per germline, CDR1 LGHNA and CDR2 YSLEER. This CDR3 has 15 amino acids. The chain's CDR3 is CASSHIAGGSDTQYF. The CDR3 bases are TGCGCCAGCAGCCATATAGCGGGAGGGTCAGATACGCAGTATTTT.

The CDR3 region has the DNA TGCGCCAGCAGCCAAGTTGATATGGGGTTTAGCTCCTACAATGAGCAGTTCTTC. Translated, it gives CASSQVDMGFSSYNEQFF. This rearrangement joins TRBV4-1 to TRBJ2-1; D remains ambiguous. The CDR3 length is 18 residues. Per the germline V gene, CDR1 is MGHRA and CDR2 is YSYEKL. Deletions cut 1 base from V and 0 bases from J, with 16 bases between.

The chain's CDR3 is CASRREYMNTEAFF. CDR3 nucleotide sequence: TGTGCCAGCAGGCGGGAGTATATGAACACTGAAGCTTTCTTT. The chain is built from TRBV28 and TRBJ1-1; no definite D call. The CDR3 totals 14 residues. V was shortened by 6 bases and J by 0 bases, with 11 bases between the two germline ends. CDR1 MDHEN and CDR2 SYDVKM come from the germline V gene.

The chain couples TRBV5-1 to TRBJ1-1, with TRBD1 matching 7 bases. Trimming at V came to 0 bases and at J to 4 bases, leaving 12 bases not matched to a gene. The germline V gene encodes CDR1 SGHRS and CDR2 YFSETQ. The CDR3 runs 17 residues. CDR3 amino acids: CASSLELRQGGSTEAFF. As DNA, the CDR3 is TGCGCCAGCAGCTTGGAATTGAGACAGGGTGGGAGCACTGAAGCTTTCTTT. Full variable domain (outside the CDR3, taken from reference TRBV5-1 and TRBJ1-1): KAGVTQTPRYLIKTRGQQVTLSCSPISGHRSVSWYQQTPGQGLQFLFEYFSETQRNKGNFPGRFSGRQFSNSRSEMNVSTLELGDSALYLCASSLELRQGGSTEAFFGQGTRLTVV.

The V gene is TRBV5-6, the J gene TRBJ1-2; 8 bases line up with TRBD1. V lost 4 bases, J lost 0 bases, and 14 bases stayed unmatched. The CDR3 consists of 18 residues. The germline CDR1 and CDR2 sequences are SGHDT and YYEEEE. The CDR3 protein is CASSPKLDRVGSNYGYTF. The CDR3 coding sequence is TGTGCCAGCAGCCCGAAACTGGACAGGGTAGGGTCTAACTATGGCTACACCTTC.

The rearrangement uses TRBV7-2 and TRBJ2-2; D gene uncertain. V was trimmed by 0 bases and J by 7 bases, leaving 6 bases between them. CDR1 is SGHTA, CDR2 FQGNSA, per germline. The CDR3 runs 13 residues. CDR3 in DNA: TGTGCCAGCAGCTTAGCTATGAGCGGGGAGCTGTTTTTT. It yields the protein CASSLAMSGELFF. Drawing the rest from reference TRBV7-2 and TRBJ2-2, the complete variable domain is GAGVSQSPSNKVTEKGKDVELRCDPISGHTALYWYRQSLGQGLEFLIYFQGNSAPDKSGLPSDRFSAERTGGSVSTLTIQRTQQEDSAVYLCASSLAMSGELFFGEGSRLTVL.

This chain uses TRBV28 with TRBJ1-2; D gene ambiguous. Germline V CDR1 and CDR2: MDHEN, SYDVKM. V lost 3 bases and J lost 7, with 9 bases in between. The CDR3 extends over 12 amino acids. This chain's CDR3 is CASSLSALGYTF. As DNA, the CDR3 is TGTGCCAGCAGTTTGAGCGCGCTTGGCTACACCTTC.

The chain uses TRBV15 and TRBJ1-1; TRBD1 is a possible D gene (6 bases). The CDR3 is 13 amino acids. Trimming pared 5 bases from V and 0 bases from J, leaving 7 bases between. Germline lookup yields CDR1 LNHNV and CDR2 YYDKDF (reference sequence). In DNA form, the CDR3 reads TGTGCCACCAGCGGACAGTTGAACACTGAAGCTTTCTTT. Amino acids: CATSGQLNTEAFF.

The chain joins TRBV29-1 to TRBJ2-5; 7 bases line up with TRBD2. Germline loops: CDR1 SQVTM, CDR2 ANQGSEA. The ends lost 4 bases at V and 1 base at J; junction bases unmatched: 0. This CDR3 spans 12 amino acids. CDR3 region: CSVGEGQETQYF. In nucleotides, the CDR3 is TGCAGCGTTGGGGAGGGCCAAGAGACCCAGTACTTC.

The rearrangement uses TRBV29-1 and TRBJ1-1; 7 positions agree with TRBD1. J lost 1 base, V lost 4 bases, and 9 bases had no gene match. Germline-derived CDR1 and CDR2 are SQVTM and ANQGSEA. CDR3 length: 15 amino acids. CDR3 in amino acids: CSVAGQTTTNTEAFF. The CDR3 nucleotides are TGCAGCGTTGCGGGACAGACGACCACGAACACTGAAGCTTTCTTT.

There are a few counts of this clone. The CDR3 sequence: CASSLASGGQPQHF. CDR3 sequence (DNA): TGTGCCAGCAGCTTAGCGTCAGGGGGACAGCCCCAGCATTTT. The chain couples TRBV11-2 to TRBJ1-5; 7 bases line up with TRBD1. Germline CDR1 SGHAT, CDR2 FQNNGV. CDR3 length equals 14 residues. V lost 1 base and J lost 7; bases outside the gene matches: 4.

This chain links TRBV6-4 with TRBJ1-6; D is uncertain. V was cut by 5 bases and J by 4 bases, with 6 bases left in between. From germline, CDR1 is MRHNA and CDR2 SNTAGT. The CDR3 spans 13 residues. The CDR3 DNA reads as TGTGCCAGCAGTCAAACATATAATTCACCCCTCCACTTT. Residues: CASSQTYNSPLHF.

The chain employs TRBV7-2 and TRBJ2-7; 9 nucleotides agree with TRBD1. This CDR3 region has 15 residues. The V gene end was trimmed by 6 bases and the J gene end by 6 bases; junction bases not matched to a gene: 12. Germline values: CDR1 SGHTA, CDR2 FQGNSA. CDR3 sequence (DNA): TGTGCCAGCAGTCACAGGGGGCACCAAAGGAGCGAGCAGTACTTC. Amino acid sequence: CASSHRGHQRSEQYF. The whole variable domain, remainder taken from reference TRBV7-2 and TRBJ2-7, is GAGVSQSPSNKVTEKGKDVELRCDPISGHTALYWYRQSLGQGLEFLIYFQGNSAPDKSGLPSDRFSAERTGGSVSTLTIQRTQQEDSAVYLCASSHRGHQRSEQYFGPGTRLTVT.

The J gene is TRBJ1-1, the V gene TRBV18; 7 bases match TRBD1. The CDR3 contains 15 residues. Germline CDR1 and CDR2: KGHSH and LQKENI. The ends lost 3 bases at V and 0 bases at J; junction bases unmatched: 4. CDR3 sequence: CASSPYRGMNTEAFF. The CDR3 DNA reads as TGTGCCAGCTCACCGTACAGGGGAATGAACACTGAAGCTTTCTTT. The full variable domain, its missing parts supplied by reference TRBV18 and TRBJ1-1, is NAGVMQNPRHLVRRRGQEARLRCSPMKGHSHVYWYRQLPEEGLKFMVYLQKENIIDESGMPKERFSAEFPKEGPSILRIQQVVRGDSAAYFCASSPYRGMNTEAFFGQGTRLTVV.

A few counts support this clone. The chain couples TRBV7-9 to TRBJ1-2; weak D call: TRBD1 (5 bases). Trimming left V 6 bases short and J 7 bases short, with 15 bases between. Looked up from germline, CDR1 is SEHNR and CDR2 is FQNEAQ (reference sequence). This CDR3 spans 13 amino acids. The CDR3 DNA reads TGTGCCAGCAGGCGGGACTCCAGGGCTGGCTACACCTTC. Amino acid sequence: CASRRDSRAGYTF.

The rearrangement links TRBV6-6 to TRBJ2-7, with D perhaps TRBD2 (6 bases). The CDR3 loop spans 14 amino acids. CDR1 and CDR2 from the germline V gene are MNHNY and SVGAGI (reference sequence). V was trimmed by 2 bases and J by 5 bases, leaving 13 bases between them. The CDR3 DNA reads as TGTGCCAGCAGTTACATCCAGGGAGGTAACGAGCAGTACTTC. It translates to CASSYIQGGNEQYF.

The chain has TRBV4-2 and TRBJ2-2; D is ambiguous. This CDR3 region has 15 residues. V was cut by 1 base and J by 6 bases, with 12 bases left in between. The germline gives CDR1 LGHNA, CDR2 YNFKEQ. In DNA, the CDR3 is TGTGCCAGCAGCCAAGCCATTGACATTCCCGGGGAGCTGTTTTTT. Its protein product is CASSQAIDIPGELFF.

This rearrangement joins TRBV5-5 to TRBJ1-6; D remains unclear. V lost 3 bases and J lost 9, with 16 bases in between. Germline lookup yields CDR1 SGHKS and CDR2 YYEKEE (reference sequence). The CDR3 consists of 15 residues. CDR3 in DNA: TGTGCCAGCAGCTCGTATGTCATGTCGGGTTCACCCCTCCACTTT. It translates to CASSSYVMSGSPLHF.

This clone was detected only a few times. One junction end does not reproduce the germline sequence, and a read error may be involved. The rearrangement joins TRBV5-1 to TRBJ2-2, with no clear D. The CDR3 extends over 13 amino acids. Looked up from germline, CDR1 is SGHRS and CDR2 is YFSETQ. DNA of the CDR3: TGCGCCAGCACCTTGATCTTTACCGGGGAGCTGTTTTTT. Amino acids: CASTLIFTGELFF.

A single count supports this clone. The chain employs TRBV28 and TRBJ1-2, with TRBD1 matching 11 bases. V was pared by 7 bases and J by 8 bases, with 15 bases of the junction left unmatched. The CDR3 has 16 amino acids. The germline V gene has CDR1 MDHEN and CDR2 SYDVKM. The CDR3 DNA sequence: TGTGCCAGCACACGAGGACAGGGGGCGCGCGTTGAAGGCTACACCTTC. Amino acid sequence: CASTRGQGARVEGYTF.

The chain uses TRBV29-1 and TRBJ2-3; D might be TRBD2 (5 bases). This CDR3 is built from 12 residues. CDR1 SQVTM and CDR2 ANQGSEA come from the germline V gene. Trimming removed 3 bases from V and 1 base from J, with 5 bases in between. In nucleotides, the CDR3 is TGCAGCGTTGACGGGGGCACAGATACGCAGTATTTT. This gives the protein CSVDGGTDTQYF.

This chain connects TRBV6-5 to TRBJ1-1; D unresolved. The germline V gene has CDR1 MNHEY and CDR2 SVGAGI. The CDR3 is made up of 15 amino acids. Trimming took off 0 bases at V and 0 bases at J, with 8 bases between the two ends. The CDR3, as DNA: TGTGCCAGCAGTTACTCAAGGACCCTGAACACTGAAGCTTTCTTT. As protein: CASSYSRTLNTEAFF.

The chain recombines TRBV7-9 with TRBJ1-1; maybe TRBD1 (5 bases). The CDR3 consists of 14 residues. Germline V gives CDR1 SEHNR, CDR2 FQNEAQ (reference sequence). Trimming cost V 0 bases and J 3 bases, with 8 bases left between them. The CDR3, as DNA: TGTGCCAGCAGCTTAGCGCAGGGTTACACTGAAGCTTTCTTT. Protein: CASSLAQGYTEAFF.

The gene calls are TRBV7-9 and TRBJ1-2, with 7 bases matching TRBD1. The germline V gene encodes CDR1 SEHNR and CDR2 FQNEAQ (reference sequence). The V gene end was trimmed by 5 bases and the J gene end by 0 bases; junction bases not matched to a gene: 6. The CDR3 has 15 amino acids. CDR3 bases: TGTGCCAGCAGCGCAGGGGACAGTGCTAACTATGGCTACACCTTC. Translating gives CASSAGDSANYGYTF.

The chain is built from TRBV9 and TRBJ2-3, with TRBD2 matching over 10 bases. CDR1 is SGDLS, CDR2 YYNGEE, per germline. V shed 5 bases and J 6 bases; nucleotides not matched to a gene: 3. There are 13 residues in the CDR3. In DNA form, the CDR3 reads TGTGCCAGCAGTAGCGGGGGGAGGGATACGCAGTATTTT. This sequence encodes CASSSGGRDTQYF.

The chain uses TRBV7-2 and TRBJ1-6; tentatively, D is TRBD1 (5 bases). Trimming left V 6 bases short and J 9 bases short, with 15 bases between. The CDR3 is made up of 14 amino acids. Germline CDR1 reads SGHTA; CDR2 reads FQGNSA. The CDR3 coding sequence is TGTGCCAGCAGTTTCCTCAGGGTTGGTTCACCCCTCCACTTT. Protein sequence: CASSFLRVGSPLHF.

A remark on this clone: The same CDR3 arises from other DNA sequences in this sample as well. This rearrangement joins TRBV28 to TRBJ1-2, with 11 bases that match TRBD1. From germline, CDR1 is MDHEN and CDR2 SYDVKM. This CDR3 is 13 amino acids long. V shed 3 bases, J shed 7 bases, and the junction held 1 base outside the gene matches. The CDR3 sequence: CASSLGQGGGYTF. DNA of the CDR3: TGTGCCAGCAGTTTGGGACAGGGGGGTGGCTACACCTTC.